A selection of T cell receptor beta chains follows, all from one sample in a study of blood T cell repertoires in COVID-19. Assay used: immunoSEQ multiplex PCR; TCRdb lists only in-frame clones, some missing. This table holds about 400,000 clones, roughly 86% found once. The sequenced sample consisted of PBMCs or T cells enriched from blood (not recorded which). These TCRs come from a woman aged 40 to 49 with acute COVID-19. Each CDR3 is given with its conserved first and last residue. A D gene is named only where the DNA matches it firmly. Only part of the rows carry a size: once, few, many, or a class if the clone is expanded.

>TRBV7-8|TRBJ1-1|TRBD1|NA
TGTGCCAGCAGCTTACGAGCAGGGGGCATGAACACTGAAGCTTTCTTT
CASSLRAGGMNTEAFF
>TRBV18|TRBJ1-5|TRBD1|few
TGTGCCAGCTCAGCCGGGACAGGACATAGCAATCAGCCCCAGCATTTT
CASSAGTGHSNQPQHF
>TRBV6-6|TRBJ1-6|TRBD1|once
TGTGCCAGCAGTTACAGGGGGCGAAATTCACCCCTCCACTTT
CASSYRGRNSPLHF
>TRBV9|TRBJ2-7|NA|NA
TGTGCCAGCAGCGTCGGGACTCTATCCTACGAGCAGTACTTC
CASSVGTLSYEQYF
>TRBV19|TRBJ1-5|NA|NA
TGTGCCAGTAGTATTTTACAGGCTTTTCAGCCCCAGCATTTT
CASSILQAFQPQHF
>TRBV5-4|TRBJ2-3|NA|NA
TGTGCCAGCAGCTCGAGAGTAGTCGGAGATACGCAGTATTTT
CASSSRVVGDTQYF
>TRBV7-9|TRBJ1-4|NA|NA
TGTGCCAGCAGCCGCTGGTACGGGGGGAGTCCCAATGAAAAACTGTTTTTT
CASSRWYGGSPNEKLFF
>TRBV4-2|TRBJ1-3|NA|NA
TGTGCCAGCAGCCAAGTCTCGGGTGGTGGAAACACCATATATTTT
CASSQVSGGGNTIYF
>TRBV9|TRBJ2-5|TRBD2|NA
TGTGCCAGCAGCTCGAGCGGGGGAGGAGAGACCCAGTACTTC
CASSSSGGGETQYF
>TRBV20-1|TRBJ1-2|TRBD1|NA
TGCAGTGTGGACAGGGAGCCTGGCTACACCTTC
CSVDREPGYTF
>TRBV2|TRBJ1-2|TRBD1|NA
TGTGCCAGCAGATGGGACAGCAGCTATGGCTACACCTTC
CASRWDSSYGYTF
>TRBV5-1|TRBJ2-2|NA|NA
TGCGCCAGCAGCTTGGTTGGGACAACCAACACCGGGGAGCTGTTTTTT
CASSLVGTTNTGELFF
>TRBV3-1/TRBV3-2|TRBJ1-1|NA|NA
TGTGCCAGCAGCCAAGGGGGTCGAGCAGGGAACGCTTTCTTT
CASSQGGRAGNAFF
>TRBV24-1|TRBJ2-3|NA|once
TGTGCCACCAGTGATTCGAGGACTTTCACAGATACGCAGTATTTT
CATSDSRTFTDTQYF
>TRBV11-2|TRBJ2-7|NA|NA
TGTGCCAGCAGCTTAGGGGGGGGGCTCTCCTACGAGCAGTACTTC
CASSLGGGLSYEQYF